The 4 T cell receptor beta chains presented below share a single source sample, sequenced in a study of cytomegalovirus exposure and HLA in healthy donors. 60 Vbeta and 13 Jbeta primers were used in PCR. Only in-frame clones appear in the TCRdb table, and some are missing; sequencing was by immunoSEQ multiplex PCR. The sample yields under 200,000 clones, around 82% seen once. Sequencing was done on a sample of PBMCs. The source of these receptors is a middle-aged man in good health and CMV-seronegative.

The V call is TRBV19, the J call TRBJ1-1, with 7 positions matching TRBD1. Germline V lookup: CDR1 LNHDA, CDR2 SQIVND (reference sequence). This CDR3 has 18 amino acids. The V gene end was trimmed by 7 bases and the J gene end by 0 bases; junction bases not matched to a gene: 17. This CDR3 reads CASTPPPGQSNLNTEAFF. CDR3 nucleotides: TGTGCCAGTACTCCCCCTCCGGGACAGTCAAATTTGAACACTGAAGCTTTCTTT.

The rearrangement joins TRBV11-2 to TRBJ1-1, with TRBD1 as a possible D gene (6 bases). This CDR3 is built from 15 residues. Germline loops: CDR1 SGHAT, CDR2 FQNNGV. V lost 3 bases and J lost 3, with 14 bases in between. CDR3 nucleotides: TGTGCCAGCAGCTTCGGGGGGGCCGTGGACACTGAAGCTTTCTTT. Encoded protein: CASSFGGAVDTEAFF.

The CDR3 bases are TGTGCCAGCAGCCCCCGGTTCCTCCTCAATCAGCCCCAGCATTTT. It is translated as CASSPRFLLNQPQHF. The chain joins TRBV7-2 to TRBJ1-5, with D unclear. Germline values: CDR1 SGHTA, CDR2 FQGNSA. Trimming pared 5 bases from V and 3 bases from J, leaving 14 bases between. The CDR3 is 15 amino acids.

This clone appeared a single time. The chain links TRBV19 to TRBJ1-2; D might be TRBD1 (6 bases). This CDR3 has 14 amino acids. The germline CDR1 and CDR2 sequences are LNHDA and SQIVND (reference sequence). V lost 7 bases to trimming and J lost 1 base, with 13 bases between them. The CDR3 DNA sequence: TGTGCCAGTACCCAGGGGCGCGGTAACTATGGCTACACCTTC. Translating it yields CASTQGRGNYGYTF.